The T cell receptor beta chain described here comes from a study of spatial heterogeneity in lung cancer. Described time point: sample taken at primary tumor resection. Whole RNA, isolated from tumor, nontumor lung or frozen PBMC, was sequenced without prior sorting. Germline assignment: CDR1 MGHRA and CDR2 YSYEKL. V dropped 4 bases and J dropped 0 bases, with 6 bases sitting between them. The CDR3 is 13 residues long. TCRdb reprocessed the 5' RACE reads via MiXCR and lists one record per CDR3 protein. Among 5,000 to 5,500 distinct CDR3 sequences listed, approximately 33% were seen once. About this clonotype itself: Being off target in a library aimed at alpha chains, this beta chain has a size of little meaning.

The input for sequencing was PBMCs, taken at surgery. V and J are TRBV4-1 and TRBJ2-5; tentatively, D is TRBD1 or TRBD2 (5 bases each). The TCR originated in a female donor with early-stage non-small cell lung cancer. This chain's CDR3 is CASSRGHQETQYF. CDR3 sequence (DNA): TGCGCCAGCAGCCGGGGACACCAAGAGACCCAGTACTTC.